Below, 22 T cell receptor beta chains from the same sample are listed, as sequenced in a study of cytomegalovirus exposure and HLA in healthy donors. PCR primers comprised 60 Vbeta and 13 Jbeta primers. Generated by immunoSEQ multiplex PCR, the TCRdb table keeps only in-frame clones and is missing some. The sample holds under 250,000 clones, around 80% seen once. Sequences were obtained from PBMCs. The origin of the receptors is a woman aged 60-75 years in good health and CMV-seropositive.

The J gene is TRBJ2-3, the V gene TRBV7-9; the D gene is possibly TRBD2 (5 bases). This CDR3 comprises 16 residues. Germline lookup yields CDR1 SEHNR and CDR2 FQNEAQ (reference sequence). The V gene lost 5 bases and the J gene lost 1 base, with 16 bases spanning the gap. This chain's CDR3 is CASSPSGSGGTDTQYF. The CDR3 nucleotides are TGTGCCAGCAGCCCGAGTGGGAGTGGTGGCACAGATACGCAGTATTTT. Supplemented by reference TRBV7-9 and TRBJ2-3, the full variable domain reads DTGVSQNPRHKITKRGQNVTFRCDPISEHNRLYWYRQTLGQGPEFLTYFQNEAQLEKSRLLSDRFSAERPKGSFSTLEIQRTEQGDSAMYLCASSPSGSGGTDTQYFGPGTRLTVL.

The chain carries TRBV5-1 and TRBJ2-3; D possibly corresponds to TRBD1 (5 bases). Trimming removed 4 bases from V and 6 bases from J, with 15 bases in between. The CDR3 has 14 amino acids. Germline CDR1 SGHRS, CDR2 YFSETQ. CDR3 nucleotides: TGCGCCAGCAGCAATGCAGGGTCCCCCGATACGCAGTATTTT. Its translation is CASSNAGSPDTQYF.

J is TRBJ2-2 and V is TRBV6-5; D is unresolved. Deletions cut 8 bases from V and 4 bases from J, with 5 bases between. The germline V gene has CDR1 MNHEY and CDR2 SVGAGI. The CDR3 is 11 amino acids. The CDR3 region is CASFSTGELFF. CDR3 nucleotides: TGTGCCAGCTTCAGCACCGGGGAGCTGTTTTTT.

CDR3: CASSLGGGSYEQYF. For the CDR3, the DNA is TGTGCCAGCAGCTTAGGAGGAGGCTCCTACGAGCAGTACTTC. The J gene is TRBJ2-7, the V gene TRBV7-3; weak D call: TRBD2 (5 bases). The CDR3 is 14 residues long. In germline, CDR1 is SGHTA, CDR2 FQGTGA. V shed 2 bases and J shed 0 bases, with 8 bases lying between them.

V and J are TRBV6-1 and TRBJ2-1, with 8 bases matching TRBD2. Germline V lookup: CDR1 MNHNS, CDR2 SASEGT. V lost 7 bases and J lost 2; bases outside the gene matches: 7. The CDR3 has 15 amino acids. CDR3 nucleotides: TGTGCCAGCATCGCCGGGACTAGAGCCTACAATGAGCAGTTCTTC. Translating gives CASIAGTRAYNEQFF.

In the case of this clone: Compared with germline, one end of the junction differs, possibly owing to a read error. The rearrangement links TRBV13 to TRBJ2-1; 13 bases align to TRBD2. The CDR3 is 15 amino acids. Germline V gene lookup returns CDR1 PRHDT and CDR2 FYEKMQ (reference sequence). DNA of the CDR3: TGTACCAGCAGCCGGACTAGCGGGAGCTACAATGAGCAGTTCTTC. Translating it yields CTSSRTSGSYNEQFF. The full variable domain, in which reference TRBV13 and TRBJ2-1 provide the parts outside the CDR3, is AAGVIQSPRHLIKEKRETATLKCYPIPRHDTVYWYQQGPGQDPQFLISFYEKMQSDKGSIPDRFSAQQFSDYHSELNMSSLELGDSALYFCTSSRTSGSYNEQFFGPGTRLTVL.

V is TRBV28 and J is TRBJ2-5; 8 bases fit TRBD2. Germline values: CDR1 MDHEN, CDR2 SYDVKM. Trimming took 6 bases from V and 4 from J; bases not matched to a gene: 7. This CDR3 has 14 amino acids. For the CDR3, the DNA is TGTGCCAGCAGGGGAGCGGGAGCGGCAGAGACCCAGTACTTC. Protein product: CASRGAGAAETQYF.

Comments on this clone: Different DNA sequences within this sample yield the same CDR3. This sequence joins TRBV9 and TRBJ1-2; no clear D gene. The V end was cut by 5 bases, the J end by 5 bases, with 7 bases between. CDR3 length equals 11 residues. CDR1 is SGDLS, CDR2 YYNGEE, per germline. This CDR3 is CASSSGYGYTF. The DNA of the CDR3 is TGTGCCAGCAGTTCGGGGTATGGCTACACCTTC.

DNA of the CDR3: TGTGCCAGCACCAGATCCAGACAGGGTTGGGCCGGGGAGCTGTTTTTT. This encodes CASTRSRQGWAGELFF. The rearrangement uses TRBV6-6 and TRBJ2-2; 7 positions match TRBD1. In germline, CDR1 is MNHNY, CDR2 SVGAGI (reference sequence). CDR3 length: 16 residues. The J segment lost 6 bases and the V segment lost 7 bases, leaving 14 bases of the junction unmatched.

The chain carries TRBV15 and TRBJ1-5; D is perhaps TRBD1 (5 bases). From germline, CDR1 is LNHNV and CDR2 YYDKDF (reference sequence). CDR3 size: 13 residues. V lost 8 bases to trimming and J lost 3 bases, with 11 bases between them. The CDR3 protein is CATGRGTNQPQHF. CDR3 nucleotide sequence: TGTGCCACCGGTAGGGGCACCAATCAGCCCCAGCATTTT.

The chain couples TRBV6-5 to TRBJ2-1; 10 bases line up with TRBD1. V dropped 0 bases and J dropped 12; count of bases not matched to a gene: 8. Germline CDR1 is MNHEY and CDR2 is SVGAGI. The CDR3 has 15 amino acids. The CDR3 sequence is CASSYSGTGVDAQFF. The CDR3 DNA is TGTGCCAGCAGTTACTCGGGGACAGGGGTAGATGCGCAGTTCTTC.

This clone was observed a few times. The chain links TRBV2 to TRBJ2-7; 7 bases agree with TRBD1. The CDR3 loop spans 14 amino acids. Germline V lookup: CDR1 SNHLY, CDR2 FYNNEI. The junction had 6 bases not matched to a gene; V was cut back by 6 bases and J by 1 base. The CDR3: CASRHRDSSYEQYF. The CDR3 DNA reads as TGTGCCAGCAGACACCGGGACAGTTCCTACGAGCAGTACTTC.

The V gene is TRBV4-2, the J gene TRBJ2-7; the match to TRBD2 covers 16 bases. The CDR3 covers 17 residues. V shed 0 bases and J 7 bases; nucleotides not matched to a gene: 6. CDR1 LGHNA and CDR2 YNFKEQ come from the germline V gene. The CDR3 here is CASSQEGTSGRVGEQYF. CDR3 bases: TGTGCCAGCAGCCAAGAGGGGACTAGCGGGAGGGTAGGGGAGCAGTACTTC.

The V gene is TRBV28, the J gene TRBJ1-4; D is ambiguous. The V gene lost 5 bases and the J gene lost 7 bases, with 17 bases spanning the gap. Germline CDR1 reads MDHEN; CDR2 reads SYDVKM. The CDR3 runs to 15 residues. CDR3 sequence: CASSAGEQNLEKLFF. For the CDR3, the DNA is TGTGCCAGCAGTGCGGGTGAACAGAACCTTGAAAAACTGTTTTTT.

The chain has TRBV5-6 and TRBJ1-4; 10 bases fit TRBD1. From germline, CDR1 is SGHDT and CDR2 YYEEEE. Trimming removed 3 bases from V and 7 bases from J; junction bases left unmatched: 3. The CDR3 runs to 14 residues. The CDR3 nucleotides are TGTGCCAGCAGCTATGGGGACAGGGGTGAAAAACTGTTTTTT. It is translated as CASSYGDRGEKLFF.

CDR3 in DNA: TGTGCCAGCTCACTGGGTGGGAGGGCCCCCTACAATGAGCAGTTCTTC. Its protein product is CASSLGGRAPYNEQFF. The chain recombines TRBV18 with TRBJ2-1, with TRBD2 matching 7 bases. The CDR3 has 16 residues. J was trimmed by 2 bases and V by 4 bases; bases with no gene match: 8. CDR1 KGHSH and CDR2 LQKENI come from the germline V gene.

The chain employs TRBV28 and TRBJ1-2; D gene unclear. The germline CDR1 and CDR2 sequences are MDHEN and SYDVKM. The CDR3 loop spans 16 amino acids. V was pared by 4 bases and J by 7 bases, with 22 bases between. DNA of the CDR3: TGTGCCAGCAGTTCATACACACGCGCCCTAGCTGGTGGCTACACCTTC. Translating it yields CASSSYTRALAGGYTF.

The V and J genes are TRBV10-3 and TRBJ2-1, with 10 bases identical to TRBD2. The CDR3 is 17 residues long. The germline V gene has CDR1 ENHRY and CDR2 SYGVKD. The J segment lost 9 bases and the V segment lost 7 bases, leaving 18 bases of the junction unmatched. The CDR3 nucleotides are TGTGCCATCACCTCAGCCCGACTAGCGGGTAGATTCGGTGAGCAGTTCTTC. Residues: CAITSARLAGRFGEQFF.

The CDR3 spells CASSLETGELFF. As DNA, the CDR3 is TGTGCCAGCAGTCTAGAGACCGGGGAGCTGTTTTTT. V is TRBV7-9 and J is TRBJ2-2; unclear D gene. CDR1 SEHNR and CDR2 FQNEAQ come from the germline V gene (reference sequence). This CDR3 has 12 amino acids. Trimming cost V 6 bases and J 5 bases, with 7 bases left between them.

The chain uses TRBV6-6 and TRBJ1-2; weak D call: TRBD1 (5 bases). The germline gives CDR1 MNHNY, CDR2 SVGAGI (reference sequence). The CDR3 runs 13 residues. V was trimmed by 6 bases and J by 4 bases, leaving 12 bases between them. CDR3 in DNA: TGTGCCAGCAGAACAGACAGCAGCTATGGCTACACCTTC. This encodes CASRTDSSYGYTF.

The J gene is TRBJ1-3, the V gene TRBV18, with a tentative D call TRBD1 (5 bases). Germline V gene data show CDR1 as KGHSH and CDR2 as LQKENI. V lost 2 bases and J lost 1, with 12 bases in between. This CDR3 contains 16 residues. The CDR3 DNA follows: TGTGCCAGCTCACCATTGTCGGGGGAATCTGGAAACACCATATATTTT. As protein: CASSPLSGESGNTIYF.

CDR3 region: CAWSGQRDQPQHF. The CDR3 DNA reads TGTGCCTGGTCCGGACAGAGGGATCAGCCCCAGCATTTT. The chain employs TRBV30 and TRBJ1-5, with a tentative D call TRBD1 (6 bases). CDR1 and CDR2 from the germline V gene are GTSNPN and SVGIG (reference sequence). This CDR3 contains 13 residues. The ends were cut back, 5 bases at V and 5 bases at J, with 13 bases in the middle.